This T cell receptor beta chain was sequenced during a study of blood T cell repertoires in COVID-19. The CDR3 contains 15 residues. Germline CDR1 is MNHEY and CDR2 is SMNVEV (reference sequence). V lost 0 bases, J lost 5 bases, and 13 bases lay in between. This table comes from immunoSEQ multiplex PCR, and its TCRdb copy is limited to in-frame clones, with some not included. Seen here are around 500,000 clones, 88% observed once, and the top ten hold roughly 1.9%. The gene calls are TRBV27 and TRBJ1-1; D is ambiguous. What was sequenced was PBMCs or T cells enriched from blood (not recorded which). The receptor was isolated from a woman between 40 and 50 years old who had recovered from COVID-19. The CDR3 DNA is TGTGCCAGCAGTTTATCCGGTACCCTCCTTACTGAAGCTTTCTTT. Amino acids: CASSLSGTLLTEAFF.